This passage covers 7 T cell receptor beta chains from one sample sequenced in a study of blood T cells in healthy people across ages. Alongside a J-beta primer mix, a sample-barcoded 5' primer served in a second PCR lasting roughly 6 to 11 cycles. A single record per CDR3 protein comes from TCRdb applying MiXCR to the 5' RACE reads. Of 1.5 million to 2 million distinct CDR3 sequences listed, almost 35% were seen once; the top ten hold about 10%. Sequencing was carried out using blood. These receptors all come from a woman younger than 45 in good health.

The rearrangement links TRBV6-5 to TRBJ2-1; 10 bases are a match to TRBD2. The J segment lost 8 bases and the V segment lost 2 bases, leaving 6 bases of the junction unmatched. The germline gives CDR1 MNHEY, CDR2 SVGAGI. The CDR3 is made up of 15 amino acids. CDR3 in DNA: TGTGCCAGCAGTTACGAGGCTAGCGGGAGCCATGAGCAGTTCTTC. As protein: CASSYEASGSHEQFF.

The table lists this clonotype with many counts. The rearrangement joins TRBV20-1 to TRBJ2-1, with TRBD2 matching 11 bases. This CDR3 has 14 amino acids. V was pared by 4 bases and J by 7 bases, with 6 bases of the junction left unmatched. CDR1 and CDR2 (germline): DFQATT, SNEGSKA (reference sequence). DNA for the CDR3: TGCAGTGCTATTGGACTAGCGGGTTCAAATGAGCAGTTCTTC. Amino acids: CSAIGLAGSNEQFF.

This clonotype was seen only a few times. CDR3 nucleotides: TGTGCCAGCAGCGTTCGGACTAGGCCCCGGCAGACCCAGTACTTC. This sequence encodes CASSVRTRPRQTQYF. The chain joins TRBV7-2 to TRBJ2-5; 7 bases are a match to TRBD2. This CDR3 comprises 15 residues. J was trimmed by 6 bases and V by 5 bases; bases with no gene match: 12. Germline assignment: CDR1 SGHTA and CDR2 FQGNSA.

This clonotype was counted only a few times. This CDR3 reads CASSLGLAVTSTDTQYF. The CDR3 DNA sequence: TGTGCCAGCAGCCTGGGACTAGCGGTAACCAGCACAGATACGCAGTATTTT. V usage is TRBV27 and J usage is TRBJ2-3; 11 bases are a match to TRBD2. CDR1 MNHEY and CDR2 SMNVEV come from the germline V gene (reference sequence). Trimming at V came to 6 bases and at J to 0 bases, leaving 8 bases not matched to a gene. The CDR3 has 17 residues.

In the case of this clonotype: Relative to the germline gene, one junction end is altered; a read error may explain this. This chain connects TRBV28 to TRBJ2-5, with a possible D match to TRBD1 (7 bases). Per the germline V gene, CDR1 is MDHEN and CDR2 is SYDVKM. The CDR3 runs to 16 residues. CDR3 bases: TGTGCCGGCAGTTTACGGTCAGGGGGGCACCAAGAGACCCAGTACTTC. Translated, it gives CAGSLRSGGHQETQYF. Full variable domain (missing parts from reference TRBV28 and TRBJ2-5): DVKVTQSSRYLVKRTGEKVFLECVQDMDHENMFWYRQDPGLGLRLIYFSYDVKMKEKGDIPEGYSVSREKKERFSLILESASTNQTSMYLCAGSLRSGGHQETQYFGPGTRLLVL.

This rearrangement joins TRBV5-5 to TRBJ2-4; perhaps TRBD1 as D (5 bases). The V gene lost 4 bases and the J gene lost 10 bases, with 15 bases spanning the gap. This CDR3 spans 13 amino acids. Per germline, CDR1 SGHKS and CDR2 YYEKEE (reference sequence). This CDR3 reads CASSACGAVIQYF. The CDR3 DNA is TGTGCCAGCAGCGCCTGTGGGGCGGTTATTCAGTACTTC.

The V gene is TRBV20-1, the J gene TRBJ2-7; 8 positions match TRBD2. This CDR3 is 17 amino acids long. The junction had 21 bases not matched to a gene; V was cut back by 4 bases and J by 7 bases. Looked up from germline, CDR1 is DFQATT and CDR2 is SNEGSKA (reference sequence). CDR3 residues: CSAISATNGRGLEEQYF. In nucleotides, the CDR3 is TGCAGTGCTATAAGCGCCACTAACGGGAGGGGATTGGAAGAGCAGTACTTC.